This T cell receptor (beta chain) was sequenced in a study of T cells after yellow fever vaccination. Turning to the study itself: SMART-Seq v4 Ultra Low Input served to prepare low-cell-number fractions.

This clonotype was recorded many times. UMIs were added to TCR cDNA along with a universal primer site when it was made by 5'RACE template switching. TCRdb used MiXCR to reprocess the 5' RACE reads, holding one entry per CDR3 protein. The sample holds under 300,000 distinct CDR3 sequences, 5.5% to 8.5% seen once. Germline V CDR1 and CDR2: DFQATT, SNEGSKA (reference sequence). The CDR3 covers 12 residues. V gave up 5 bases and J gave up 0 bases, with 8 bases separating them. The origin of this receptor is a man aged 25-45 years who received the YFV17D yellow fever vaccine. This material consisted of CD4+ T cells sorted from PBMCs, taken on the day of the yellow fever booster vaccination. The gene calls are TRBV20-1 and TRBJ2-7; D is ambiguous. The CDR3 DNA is TGCAGTGCTGCCCTCAGCTCCTACGAGCAGTACTTC. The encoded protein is CSAALSSYEQYF.